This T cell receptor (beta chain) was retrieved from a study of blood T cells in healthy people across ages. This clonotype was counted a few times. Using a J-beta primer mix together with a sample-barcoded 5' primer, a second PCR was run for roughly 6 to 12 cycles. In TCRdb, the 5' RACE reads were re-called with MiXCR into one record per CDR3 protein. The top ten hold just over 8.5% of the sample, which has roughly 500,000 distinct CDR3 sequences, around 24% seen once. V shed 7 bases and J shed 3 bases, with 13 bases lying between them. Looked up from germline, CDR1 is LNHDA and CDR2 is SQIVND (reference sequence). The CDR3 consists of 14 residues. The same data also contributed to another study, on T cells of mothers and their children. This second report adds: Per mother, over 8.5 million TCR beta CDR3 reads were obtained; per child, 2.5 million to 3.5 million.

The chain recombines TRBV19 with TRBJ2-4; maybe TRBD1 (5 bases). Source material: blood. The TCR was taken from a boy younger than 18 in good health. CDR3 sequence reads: CASKSQGDKNIQYF. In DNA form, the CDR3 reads TGTGCCAGTAAATCCCAGGGTGACAAAAACATTCAGTACTTC.